The 13 T cell receptor beta chains below come from one sample, sequenced in a study of blood T cell repertoires in COVID-19. Sequenced by immunoSEQ multiplex PCR; TCRdb stores in-frame clones only, minus some. The table has about 170,000 clones, about 83% seen once. The sequenced sample consisted of peripheral blood. All receptors derive from a woman in her seventies who had recovered from COVID-19.

This clone appeared once. The gene calls are TRBV5-4 and TRBJ2-3; 12 positions match TRBD1. V shed 6 bases and J 6 bases; nucleotides not matched to a gene: 11. The CDR3 spans 16 residues. Germline CDR1 is SGHNT and CDR2 is YYREEE (reference sequence). The CDR3 sequence is CASTATGQGAPDTQYF. Written as DNA, the CDR3 is TGTGCCAGCACTGCCACGGGACAGGGGGCCCCCGATACGCAGTATTTT.

The chain combines TRBV5-6 with TRBJ2-3; 11 positions agree with TRBD2. Germline CDR1 is SGHDT and CDR2 is YYEEEE. CDR3 length: 19 amino acids. The J segment lost 6 bases and the V segment lost 0 bases, leaving 15 bases of the junction unmatched. The CDR3: CASSLVGGLAGGLTDTQYF. In DNA, the CDR3 is TGTGCCAGCAGCTTGGTAGGTGGTTTAGCGGGAGGGCTGACGGATACGCAGTATTTT.

The rearrangement uses TRBV5-4 and TRBJ1-3; TRBD1 matches at 10 bases. The V gene end was trimmed by 4 bases and the J gene end by 4 bases; junction bases not matched to a gene: 11. The germline V gene has CDR1 SGHNT and CDR2 YYREEE (reference sequence). The CDR3 spans 17 residues. The CDR3 sequence is CASSPAGGQGYGNTIYF. CDR3 in DNA: TGTGCCAGCAGCCCGGCCGGGGGACAGGGGTACGGAAACACCATATATTTT.

V is TRBV5-1 and J is TRBJ2-7; 14 bases agree with TRBD2. The J segment lost 3 bases and the V segment lost 4 bases, leaving 6 bases of the junction unmatched. In germline, CDR1 is SGHRS, CDR2 YFSETQ. The CDR3 is 16 residues long. In DNA form, the CDR3 reads TGCGCCAGCAGCCAAGGAGGGACTAGCGGGAGCTACGAGCAGTACTTC. Protein: CASSQGGTSGSYEQYF.

The chain employs TRBV3-1 (or the pseudogene TRBV3-2) and TRBJ1-1; D is unresolved. V was shortened by 0 bases and J by 4 bases, with 6 bases between the two germline ends. Germline-derived CDR1 and CDR2 are LGHDT and YNNKEL (reference sequence). The CDR3 is made up of 13 amino acids. CDR3 coding DNA: TGTGCCAGCAGCCAAGATTCGGGCACTGAAGCTTTCTTT. Its translation is CASSQDSGTEAFF.

V usage is TRBV5-1 and J usage is TRBJ1-1, with 10 bases matching TRBD1. The CDR3 extends over 15 amino acids. V lost 4 bases and J lost 6; bases outside the gene matches: 9. CDR1 and CDR2 from the germline V gene are SGHRS and YFSETQ. In DNA, the CDR3 is TGCGCCAGCAGCACCCAGACAGGGGGCGTTTCTGAAGCTTTCTTT. It specifies CASSTQTGGVSEAFF.

The chain is built from TRBV30 and TRBJ2-3; possibly TRBD2 for D (5 bases). CDR1 GTSNPN and CDR2 SVGIG come from the germline V gene (reference sequence). The CDR3 spans 13 residues. V dropped 2 bases and J dropped 11 bases, with 17 bases sitting between them. The CDR3 DNA is TGTGCCTGGAGTAACCGGGCCCCCGGGGAGCAGTATTTT. Translating gives CAWSNRAPGEQYF.

The chain joins TRBV9 to TRBJ2-3; 11 nucleotides match TRBD2. With 4 bases clipped from V and 3 bases from J, the junction kept 7 bases outside the gene matches. The CDR3 loop spans 16 amino acids. Germline V gene data show CDR1 as SGDLS and CDR2 as YYNGEE. The CDR3 bases are TGTGCCAGCAGCCCCCGGGCTAGCGGGGGGACAGATACGCAGTATTTT. Protein product: CASSPRASGGTDTQYF.

The chain links TRBV27 to TRBJ2-3; TRBD2 agrees at 16 bases. CDR1 and CDR2 (germline): MNHEY, SMNVEV (reference sequence). V lost 6 bases to trimming and J lost 4 bases; unmatched junction nucleotides: 13. The CDR3 runs 19 residues. The CDR3: CASSQKGTSGGASADTQYF. DNA of the CDR3: TGTGCCAGCAGCCAAAAAGGGACTAGCGGGGGGGCCAGCGCAGATACGCAGTATTTT.

The chain carries TRBV6-5 and TRBJ1-1, with D tentatively TRBD1 (5 bases). Between the trimmed V and J ends, which lost 2 bases and 5 bases, there was a span of 15 bases. The CDR3 covers 15 residues. Germline CDR1 is MNHEY and CDR2 is SVGAGI. CDR3 sequence: CASSYGGGWETEAFF. The DNA for the CDR3 is TGTGCCAGCAGTTACGGCGGGGGTTGGGAGACTGAAGCTTTCTTT.

The count of this clone is one. V usage is TRBV18 and J usage is TRBJ1-1, with D perhaps TRBD1 (6 bases). Trimming took 6 bases from V and 4 from J, leaving 18 bases between them. The CDR3 covers 15 residues. Germline CDR1 and CDR2: KGHSH and LQKENI. CDR3 bases: TGTGCCAGCTCCCCGAACGACAGGATTGGCACTGAAGCTTTCTTT. Protein product: CASSPNDRIGTEAFF.

The sample holds one count of this clone. V usage is TRBV7-9 and J usage is TRBJ2-5, with D possibly being TRBD2 (5 bases). V was shortened by 0 bases and J by 4 bases, with 9 bases between the two germline ends. The CDR3 length is 14 residues. CDR1 and CDR2 from the germline V gene are SEHNR and FQNEAQ (reference sequence). The CDR3 spells CASSLAGAGETQYF. The CDR3 DNA reads TGTGCCAGCAGCTTAGCGGGAGCAGGAGAGACCCAGTACTTC.

This chain joins TRBV6-5 and TRBJ1-2, with D perhaps matching TRBD1 (5 bases). Trimming took 8 bases from V and 6 from J, leaving 13 bases between them. The CDR3 spans 12 residues. Per the germline V gene, CDR1 is MNHEY and CDR2 is SVGAGI. CDR3 in amino acids: CASYKGRNGYTF. The CDR3 DNA follows: TGTGCCAGCTACAAGGGGAGGAATGGCTACACCTTC.